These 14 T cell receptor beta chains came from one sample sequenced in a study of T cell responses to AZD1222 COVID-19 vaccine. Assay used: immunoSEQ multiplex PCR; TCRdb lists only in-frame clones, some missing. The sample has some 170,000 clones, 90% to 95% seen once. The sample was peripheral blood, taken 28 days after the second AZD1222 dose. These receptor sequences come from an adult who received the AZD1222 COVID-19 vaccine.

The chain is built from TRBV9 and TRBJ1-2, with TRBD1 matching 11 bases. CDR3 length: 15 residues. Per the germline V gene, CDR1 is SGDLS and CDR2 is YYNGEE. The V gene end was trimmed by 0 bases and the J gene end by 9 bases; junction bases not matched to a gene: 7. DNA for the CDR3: TGTGCCAGCAGCGTAGTCGACGGGACAGGGGGTAGCTACACCTTC. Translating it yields CASSVVDGTGGSYTF.

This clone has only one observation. DNA for the CDR3: TGTGCCAGCAGTTACTCGAGCGCAGGCGGTCAGCCCCAGCATTTT. Translated: CASSYSSAGGQPQHF. The chain uses TRBV6-5 and TRBJ1-5; D remains ambiguous. CDR3 length equals 15 residues. The V end lost 0 bases, the J end lost 6 bases, and 12 bases lay between the germline ends. In germline, CDR1 is MNHEY, CDR2 SVGAGI.

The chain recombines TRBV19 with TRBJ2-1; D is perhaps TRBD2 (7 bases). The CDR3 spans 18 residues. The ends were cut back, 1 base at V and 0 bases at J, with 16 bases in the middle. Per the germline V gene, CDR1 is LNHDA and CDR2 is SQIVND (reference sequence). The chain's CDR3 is CASSIAVGGQSSYNEQFF. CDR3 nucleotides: TGTGCCAGTAGTATAGCAGTCGGGGGGCAAAGCTCCTACAATGAGCAGTTCTTC.

In nucleotides, the CDR3 is TGTGCCAGCAGCTTGCGCCCGCGGAGCTCCTATAATTCACCCCTCCACTTT. It translates to CASSLRPRSSYNSPLHF. This rearrangement joins TRBV11-2 to TRBJ1-6; D not certain. The CDR3 spans 17 residues. V lost 3 bases and J 0 bases, leaving 12 bases between the germline ends. Germline CDR1 is SGHAT and CDR2 is FQNNGV.

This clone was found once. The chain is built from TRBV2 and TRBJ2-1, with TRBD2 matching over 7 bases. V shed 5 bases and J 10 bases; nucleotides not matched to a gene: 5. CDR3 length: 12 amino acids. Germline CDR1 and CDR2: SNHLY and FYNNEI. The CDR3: CASSRAGGEQFF. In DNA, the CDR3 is TGTGCCAGCAGTCGAGCCGGGGGGGAGCAGTTCTTC.

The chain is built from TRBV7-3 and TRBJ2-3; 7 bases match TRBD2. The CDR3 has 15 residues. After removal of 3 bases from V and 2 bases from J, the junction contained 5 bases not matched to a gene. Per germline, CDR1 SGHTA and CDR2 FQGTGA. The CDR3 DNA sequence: TGTGCCAGCAGCTTGAGACTAGCCCCCACAGATACGCAGTATTTT. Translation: CASSLRLAPTDTQYF.

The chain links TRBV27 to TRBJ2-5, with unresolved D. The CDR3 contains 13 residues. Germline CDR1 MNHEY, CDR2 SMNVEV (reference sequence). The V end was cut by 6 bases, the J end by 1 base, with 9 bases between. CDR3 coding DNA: TGTGCCAGCAGAAAGAGAACCCAAGAGACCCAGTACTTC. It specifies CASRKRTQETQYF.

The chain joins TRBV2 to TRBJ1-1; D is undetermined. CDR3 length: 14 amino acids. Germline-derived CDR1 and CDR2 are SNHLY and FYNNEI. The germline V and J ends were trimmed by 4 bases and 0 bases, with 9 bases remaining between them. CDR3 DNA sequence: TGTGCCAGCAGTGCGGCAATGATGAACACTGAAGCTTTCTTT. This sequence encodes CASSAAMMNTEAFF.

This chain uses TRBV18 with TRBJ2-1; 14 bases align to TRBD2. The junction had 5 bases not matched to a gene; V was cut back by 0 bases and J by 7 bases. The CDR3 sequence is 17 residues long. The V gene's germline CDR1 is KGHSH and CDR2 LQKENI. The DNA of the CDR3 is TGTGCCAGCTCACCACCGGGACTAGCGGGAGTTCATAATGAGCAGTTCTTC. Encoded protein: CASSPPGLAGVHNEQFF.

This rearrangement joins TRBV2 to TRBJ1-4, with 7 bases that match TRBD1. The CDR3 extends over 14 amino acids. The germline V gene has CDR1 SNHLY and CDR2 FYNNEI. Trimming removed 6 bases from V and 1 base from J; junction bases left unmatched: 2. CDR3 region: CASRRQGTNEKLFF. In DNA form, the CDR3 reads TGTGCCAGCAGGCGACAGGGAACTAATGAAAAACTGTTTTTT. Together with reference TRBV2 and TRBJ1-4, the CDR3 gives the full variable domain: EPEVTQTPSHQVTQMGQEVILRCVPISNHLYFYWYRQILGQKVEFLVSFYNNEISEKSEIFDDQFSVERPDGSNFTLKIRSTKLEDSAMYFCASRRQGTNEKLFFGSGTQLSVL.

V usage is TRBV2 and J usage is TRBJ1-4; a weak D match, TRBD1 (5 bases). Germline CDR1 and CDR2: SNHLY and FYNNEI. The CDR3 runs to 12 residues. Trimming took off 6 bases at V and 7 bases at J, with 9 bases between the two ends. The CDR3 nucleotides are TGTGCCAGCAGCCGACAGCCTGAAAAACTGTTTTTT. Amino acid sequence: CASSRQPEKLFF. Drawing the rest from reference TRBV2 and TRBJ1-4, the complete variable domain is EPEVTQTPSHQVTQMGQEVILRCVPISNHLYFYWYRQILGQKVEFLVSFYNNEISEKSEIFDDQFSVERPDGSNFTLKIRSTKLEDSAMYFCASSRQPEKLFFGSGTQLSVL.

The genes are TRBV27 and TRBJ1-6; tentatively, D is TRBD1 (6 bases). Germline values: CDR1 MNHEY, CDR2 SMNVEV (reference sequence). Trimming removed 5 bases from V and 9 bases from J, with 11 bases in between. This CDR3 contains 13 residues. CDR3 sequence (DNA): TGTGCCAGCAGTGCCGACAGGTCTTCACCCCTCCACTTT. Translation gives CASSADRSSPLHF.

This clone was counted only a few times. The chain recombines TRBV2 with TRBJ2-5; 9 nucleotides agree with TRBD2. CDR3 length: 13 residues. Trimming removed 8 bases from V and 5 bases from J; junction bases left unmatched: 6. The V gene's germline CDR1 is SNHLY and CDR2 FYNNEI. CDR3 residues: CASAGLALETQYF. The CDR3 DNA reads TGTGCCAGCGCCGGACTAGCGCTGGAGACCCAGTACTTC.

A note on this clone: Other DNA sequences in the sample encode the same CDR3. The CDR3 loop is CASSSGGPNNEQFF. In nucleotides, the CDR3 is TGCGCCAGCAGCTCGGGGGGGCCCAACAATGAGCAGTTCTTC. The chain combines TRBV5-1 with TRBJ2-1, with 8 positions matching TRBD2. The V gene's germline CDR1 is SGHRS and CDR2 YFSETQ. This CDR3 region has 14 residues. Losses at the gene ends were 3 bases for V and 5 bases for J; bases not matched to a gene: 4. Variable domain in full (rest from reference TRBV5-1 and TRBJ2-1): KAGVTQTPRYLIKTRGQQVTLSCSPISGHRSVSWYQQTPGQGLQFLFEYFSETQRNKGNFPGRFSGRQFSNSRSEMNVSTLELGDSALYLCASSSGGPNNEQFFGPGTRLTVL.